This TCR beta chain was observed in a study of graft-versus-host responses after intestinal transplantation. Study-wide context: Recipients were all induced with anti-thymocyte globulin, then given tacrolimus and steroids for about three years.

Germline assignment: CDR1 MNHEY and CDR2 SMNVEV (reference sequence). V dropped 5 bases and J dropped 4; count of bases not matched to a gene: 6. This CDR3 contains 14 residues. Study observations and caveats: In recipient marrow, GvH clones were found, and some appeared first in ileum or blood. Researchers found peak circulating GvH clone levels linked to early post-transplant HvG declines.

About this clone: Its antigen remains unknown.

Repertoires were generated with immunoSEQ multiplex PCR, while TCRdb's copy carries only in-frame clones and drops some. The sample carries roughly 100,000 clones, 80% to 95% recorded once. This rearrangement joins TRBV27 to TRBJ2-7, with 9 bases matching TRBD1. The source was unstimulated CD8+ T cells sorted from spleen or lymph node cells, collected before intestinal transplant. This receptor was identified in a human donor who received an intestinal transplant. The CDR3 loop is CASSPTGGMYEQYF. DNA of the CDR3: TGTGCCAGCAGTCCGACAGGGGGGATGTACGAGCAGTACTTC.